This T cell receptor beta chain was recovered during a study of T-cell reconstitution after alpha-beta-depleted transplantation in children. The CDR3 is 16 amino acids. Germline V CDR1 and CDR2: SGHTA, FQGNSA. Losses at the gene ends were 5 bases for V and 5 bases for J; bases not matched to a gene: 14. For TCRbeta, the library was prepared with unique molecular identifiers. TCRdb re-called the PCR reads with MiXCR, one entry per CDR3 protein. The sample consists of about 470,000 distinct CDR3 sequences, over 40% of them appearing once. The sequence came from a girl aged 2 to 9 with aplastic anemia, due to receive a stem cell transplant. This sample comprised PBMCs, obtained before TCRalphabeta/CD19-depleted stem cell transplant. The chain employs TRBV7-2 and TRBJ2-7, with 8 bases identical to TRBD1. CDR3 residues: CASSGGTGPSRNEQYF. The CDR3 DNA is TGTGCCAGCAGCGGAGGGACAGGTCCCTCCCGGAACGAGCAGTACTTC.